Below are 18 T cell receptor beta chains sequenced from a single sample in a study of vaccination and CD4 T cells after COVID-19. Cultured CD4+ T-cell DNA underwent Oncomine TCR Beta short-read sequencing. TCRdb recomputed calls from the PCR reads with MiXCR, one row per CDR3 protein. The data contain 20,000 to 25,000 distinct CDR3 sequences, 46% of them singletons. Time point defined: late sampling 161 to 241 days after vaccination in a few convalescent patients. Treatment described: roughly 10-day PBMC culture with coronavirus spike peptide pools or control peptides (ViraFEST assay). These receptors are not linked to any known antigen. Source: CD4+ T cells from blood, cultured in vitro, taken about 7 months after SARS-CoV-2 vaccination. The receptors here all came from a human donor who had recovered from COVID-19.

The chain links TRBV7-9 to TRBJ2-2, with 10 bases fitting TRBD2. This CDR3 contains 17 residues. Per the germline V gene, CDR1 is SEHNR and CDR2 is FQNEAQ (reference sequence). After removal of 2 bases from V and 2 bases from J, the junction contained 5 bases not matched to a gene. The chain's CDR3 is CASSLTKLAGNTGELFF. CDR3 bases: TGTGCCAGCAGCTTAACGAAACTAGCGGGAAACACCGGGGAGCTGTTTTTT.

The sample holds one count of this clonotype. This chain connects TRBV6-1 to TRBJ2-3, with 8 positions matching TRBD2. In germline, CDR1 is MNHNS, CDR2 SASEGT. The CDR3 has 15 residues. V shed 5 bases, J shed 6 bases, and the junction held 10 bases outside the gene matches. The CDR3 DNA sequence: TGTGCCAGCAGTCCCTTAGCAAAGCGGGAGGATACGCAGTATTTT. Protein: CASSPLAKREDTQYF.

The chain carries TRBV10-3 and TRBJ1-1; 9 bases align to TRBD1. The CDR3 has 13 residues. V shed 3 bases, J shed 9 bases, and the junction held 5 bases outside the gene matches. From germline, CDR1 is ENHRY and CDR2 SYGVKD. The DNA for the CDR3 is TGTGCCATCAGTGATAAAGGGACAGGGCAAGCTTTCTTT. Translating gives CAISDKGTGQAFF.

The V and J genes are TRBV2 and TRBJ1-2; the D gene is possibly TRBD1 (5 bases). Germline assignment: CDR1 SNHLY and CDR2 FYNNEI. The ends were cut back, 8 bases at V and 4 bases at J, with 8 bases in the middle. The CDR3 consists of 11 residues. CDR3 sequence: CASGDLYGYTF. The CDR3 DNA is TGTGCCAGCGGGGACCTCTATGGCTACACCTTC.

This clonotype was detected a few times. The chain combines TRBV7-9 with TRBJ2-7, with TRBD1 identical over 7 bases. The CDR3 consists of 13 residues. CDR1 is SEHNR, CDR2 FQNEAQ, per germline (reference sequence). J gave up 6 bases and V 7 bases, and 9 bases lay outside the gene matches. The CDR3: CASNFRDSSEQYF. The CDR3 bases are TGTGCCAGCAACTTCCGGGACAGTAGCGAGCAGTACTTC.

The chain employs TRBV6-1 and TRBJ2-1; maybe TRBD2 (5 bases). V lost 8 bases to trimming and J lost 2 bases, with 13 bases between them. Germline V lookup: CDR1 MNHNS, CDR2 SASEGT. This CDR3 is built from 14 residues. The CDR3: CASVERRTYNEQFF. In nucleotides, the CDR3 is TGTGCCAGCGTCGAGCGGAGGACCTACAATGAGCAGTTCTTC.

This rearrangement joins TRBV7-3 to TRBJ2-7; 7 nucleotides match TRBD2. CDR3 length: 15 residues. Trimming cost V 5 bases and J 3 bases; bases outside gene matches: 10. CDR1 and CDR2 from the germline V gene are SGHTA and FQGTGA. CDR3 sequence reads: CASSPSGTTNYEQYF. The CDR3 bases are TGTGCCAGCAGCCCCTCCGGGACTACCAACTACGAGCAGTACTTC.

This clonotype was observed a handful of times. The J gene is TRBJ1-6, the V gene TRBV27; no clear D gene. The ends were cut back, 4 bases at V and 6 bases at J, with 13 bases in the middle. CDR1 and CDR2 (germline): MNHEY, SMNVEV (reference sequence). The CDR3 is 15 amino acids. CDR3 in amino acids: CASSWAMLSNSPLHF. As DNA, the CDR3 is TGTGCCAGCAGTTGGGCAATGCTTTCTAATTCACCCCTCCACTTT.

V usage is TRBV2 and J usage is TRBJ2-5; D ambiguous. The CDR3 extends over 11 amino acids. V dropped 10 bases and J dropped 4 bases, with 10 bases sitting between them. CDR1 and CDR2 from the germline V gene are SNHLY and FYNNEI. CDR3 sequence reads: CATSQGETQYF. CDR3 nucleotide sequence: TGTGCCACGAGCCAAGGAGAGACCCAGTACTTC.

The CDR3 sequence is CASSTNYLYEQYF. The CDR3 bases are TGTGCCAGCAGCACAAATTACTTGTACGAGCAGTACTTC. This chain joins TRBV7-2 and TRBJ2-7; D unclear. V was clipped by 5 bases and J by 4 bases, with 12 bases between them. Germline CDR1 is SGHTA and CDR2 is FQGNSA. The CDR3 loop spans 13 amino acids.

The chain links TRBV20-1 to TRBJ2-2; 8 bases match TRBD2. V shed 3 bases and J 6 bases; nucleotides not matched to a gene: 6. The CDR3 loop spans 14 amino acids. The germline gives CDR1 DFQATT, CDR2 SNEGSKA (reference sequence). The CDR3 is CSASPTSGSGELFF. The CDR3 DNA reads TGCAGTGCTAGCCCCACTAGCGGCTCCGGGGAGCTGTTTTTT.

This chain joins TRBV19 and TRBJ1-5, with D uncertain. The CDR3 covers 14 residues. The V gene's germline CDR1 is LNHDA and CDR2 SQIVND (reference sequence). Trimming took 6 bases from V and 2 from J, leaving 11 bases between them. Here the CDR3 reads CASSRDGGNQPQHF. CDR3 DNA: TGTGCCAGTAGCCGAGACGGAGGCAATCAGCCCCAGCATTTT.

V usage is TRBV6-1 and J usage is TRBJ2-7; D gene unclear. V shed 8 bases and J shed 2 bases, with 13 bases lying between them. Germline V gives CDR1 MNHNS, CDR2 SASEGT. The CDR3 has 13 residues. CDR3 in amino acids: CASATLIPYEQYF. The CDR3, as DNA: TGTGCCAGCGCGACCCTTATACCCTACGAGCAGTACTTC.

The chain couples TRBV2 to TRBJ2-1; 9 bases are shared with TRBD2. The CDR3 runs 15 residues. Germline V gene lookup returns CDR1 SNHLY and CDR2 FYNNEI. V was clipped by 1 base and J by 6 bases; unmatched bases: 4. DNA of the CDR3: TGTGCCAGCAGTGAAGTGCGGGAGGGGGGCAATGAGCAGTTCTTC. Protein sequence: CASSEVREGGNEQFF.

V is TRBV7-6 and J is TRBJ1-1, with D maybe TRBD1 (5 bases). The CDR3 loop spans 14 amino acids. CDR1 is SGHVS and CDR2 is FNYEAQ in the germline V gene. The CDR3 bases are TGTGCAAGCGTCAAGGGAACAAGGGGCACTGAAGCTTTCTTT. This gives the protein CASVKGTRGTEAFF. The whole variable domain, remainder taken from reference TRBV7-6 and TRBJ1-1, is GAGVSQSPRYKVTKRGQDVALRCDPISGHVSLYWYRQALGQGPEFLTYFNYEAQQDKSGLPNDRFSAERPEGSISTLTIQRTEQRDSAMYRCASVKGTRGTEAFFGQGTRLTVV.

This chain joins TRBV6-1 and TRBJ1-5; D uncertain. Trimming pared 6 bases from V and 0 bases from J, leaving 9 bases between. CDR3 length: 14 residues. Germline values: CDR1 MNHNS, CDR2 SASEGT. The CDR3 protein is CASSRANSNQPQHF. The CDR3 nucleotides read TGTGCCAGCAGCCGAGCTAATAGCAATCAGCCCCAGCATTTT.

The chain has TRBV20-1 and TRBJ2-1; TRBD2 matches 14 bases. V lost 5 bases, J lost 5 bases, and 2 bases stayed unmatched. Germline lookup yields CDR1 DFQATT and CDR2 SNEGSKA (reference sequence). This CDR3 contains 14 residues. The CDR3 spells CSAGLAGGHNEQFF. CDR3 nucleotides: TGCAGTGCTGGACTAGCGGGAGGCCACAATGAGCAGTTCTTC.

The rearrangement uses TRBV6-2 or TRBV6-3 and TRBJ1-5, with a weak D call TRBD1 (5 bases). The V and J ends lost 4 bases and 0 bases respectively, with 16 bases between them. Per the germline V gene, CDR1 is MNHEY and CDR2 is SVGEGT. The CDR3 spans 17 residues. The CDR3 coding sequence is TGTGCCAGCAGTTTACTTCGGGCGGGACCTAGCAATCAGCCCCAGCATTTT. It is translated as CASSLLRAGPSNQPQHF.